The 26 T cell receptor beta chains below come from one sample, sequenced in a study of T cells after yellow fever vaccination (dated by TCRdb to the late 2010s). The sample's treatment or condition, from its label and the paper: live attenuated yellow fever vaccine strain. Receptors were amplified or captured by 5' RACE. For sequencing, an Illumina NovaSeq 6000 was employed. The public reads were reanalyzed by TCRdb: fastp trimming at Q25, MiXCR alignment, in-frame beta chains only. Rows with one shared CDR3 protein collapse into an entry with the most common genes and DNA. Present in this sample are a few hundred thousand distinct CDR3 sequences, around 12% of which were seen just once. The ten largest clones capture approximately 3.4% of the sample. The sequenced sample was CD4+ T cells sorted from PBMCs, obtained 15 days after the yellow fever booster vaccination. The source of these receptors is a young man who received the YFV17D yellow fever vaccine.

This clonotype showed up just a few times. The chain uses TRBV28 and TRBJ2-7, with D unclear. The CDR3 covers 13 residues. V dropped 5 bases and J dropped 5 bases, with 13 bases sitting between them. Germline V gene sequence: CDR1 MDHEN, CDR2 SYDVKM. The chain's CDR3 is CASSGLGYHEQYV. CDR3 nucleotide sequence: TGTGCCAGCAGTGGCCTGGGCTACCACGAGCAGTACGTC.

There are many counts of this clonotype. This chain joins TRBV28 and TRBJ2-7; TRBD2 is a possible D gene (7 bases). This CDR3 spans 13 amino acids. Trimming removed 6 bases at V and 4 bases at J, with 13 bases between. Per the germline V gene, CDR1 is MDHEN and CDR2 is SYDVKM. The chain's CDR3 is CASSSGGRYEQYV. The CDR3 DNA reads TGTGCCAGCAGCTCCGGGGGGCGATACGAGCAGTACGTC.

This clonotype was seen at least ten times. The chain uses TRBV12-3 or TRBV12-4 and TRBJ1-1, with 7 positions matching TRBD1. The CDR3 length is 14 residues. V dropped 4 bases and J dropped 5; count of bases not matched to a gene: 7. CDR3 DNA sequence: TGTGCCAGCAGTTCTACAGGGGTACGGACTGAAGCTTTCTTT. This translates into CASSSTGVRTEAFF.

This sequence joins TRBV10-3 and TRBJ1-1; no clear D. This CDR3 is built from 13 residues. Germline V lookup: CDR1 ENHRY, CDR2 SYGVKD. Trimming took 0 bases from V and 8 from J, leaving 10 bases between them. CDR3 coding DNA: TGTGCCATCAGTGAGTCGAGCGCGGCCGAAGCTTTCTTT. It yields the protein CAISESSAAEAFF.

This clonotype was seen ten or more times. The CDR3 loop reads CSVLPGTGGNHNEQFF. The DNA for the CDR3 is TGCAGCGTTTTACCCGGGACAGGGGGGAATCACAATGAGCAGTTCTTC. The chain links TRBV29-1 to TRBJ2-1; 11 bases are a match to TRBD1. V trimming: 5 bases; J trimming: 5 bases; junction bases outside the gene matches: 11. Germline loops: CDR1 SQVTM, CDR2 ANQGSEA. The CDR3 runs 16 residues.

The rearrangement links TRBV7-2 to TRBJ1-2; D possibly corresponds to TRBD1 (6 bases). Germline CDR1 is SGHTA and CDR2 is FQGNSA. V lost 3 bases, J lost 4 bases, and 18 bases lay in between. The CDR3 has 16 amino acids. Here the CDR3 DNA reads TGTGCCAGCAGCTTTTCCCCGGACAGTATATTCTATGGCTACACCTTC. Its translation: CASSFSPDSIFYGYTF.

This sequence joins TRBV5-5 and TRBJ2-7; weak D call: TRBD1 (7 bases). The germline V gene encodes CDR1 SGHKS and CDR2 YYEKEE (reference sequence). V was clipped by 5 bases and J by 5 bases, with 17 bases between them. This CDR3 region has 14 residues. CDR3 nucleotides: TGTGCCAGCAGTCGGATACAGGGGAGGAACGAGCAGTACGTC. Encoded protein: CASSRIQGRNEQYV.

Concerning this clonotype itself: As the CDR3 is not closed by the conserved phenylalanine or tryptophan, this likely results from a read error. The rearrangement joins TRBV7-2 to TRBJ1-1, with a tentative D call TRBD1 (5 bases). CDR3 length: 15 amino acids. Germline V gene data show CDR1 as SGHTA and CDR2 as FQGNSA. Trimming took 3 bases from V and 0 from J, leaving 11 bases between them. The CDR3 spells CASSFGAAMNTEAFS. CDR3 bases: TGTGCCAGCAGCTTCGGGGCAGCGATGAACACTGAAGCTTTCTCT.

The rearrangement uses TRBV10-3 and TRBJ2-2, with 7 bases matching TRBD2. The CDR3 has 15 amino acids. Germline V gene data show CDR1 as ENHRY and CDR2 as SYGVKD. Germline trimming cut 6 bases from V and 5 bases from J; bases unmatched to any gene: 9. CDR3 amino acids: CAISLLAQGTGELFF. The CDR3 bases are TGTGCCATCAGCCTACTAGCGCAAGGAACCGGGGAGCTGTTTTTT.

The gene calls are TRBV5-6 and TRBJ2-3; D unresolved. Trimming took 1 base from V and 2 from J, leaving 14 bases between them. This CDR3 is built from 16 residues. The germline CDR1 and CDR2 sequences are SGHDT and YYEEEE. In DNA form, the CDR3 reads TGTGCCAGCAGCTTGTGGGGAAGGTTTAACACAGATACGCAGTATTTT. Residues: CASSLWGRFNTDTQYF.

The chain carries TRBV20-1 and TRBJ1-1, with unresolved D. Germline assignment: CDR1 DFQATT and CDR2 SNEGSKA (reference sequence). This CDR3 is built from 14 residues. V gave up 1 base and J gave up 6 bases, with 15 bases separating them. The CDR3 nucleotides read TGCAGTGCTAGAGGATGGTCAGATCCCCCTGAAGCTTTCTTT. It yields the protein CSARGWSDPPEAFF.

The DNA of the CDR3 is TGCAGTGCTAGAGAGACTAGCGGGGCGGGGGATGAGCAGTTCTTC. Protein sequence: CSARETSGAGDEQFF. V gene TRBV20-1 combines with J gene TRBJ2-1; TRBD2 agrees at 11 bases. The CDR3 length is 15 residues. With 0 bases clipped from V and 8 bases from J, the junction kept 6 bases outside the gene matches. Germline V gene lookup returns CDR1 DFQATT and CDR2 SNEGSKA (reference sequence).

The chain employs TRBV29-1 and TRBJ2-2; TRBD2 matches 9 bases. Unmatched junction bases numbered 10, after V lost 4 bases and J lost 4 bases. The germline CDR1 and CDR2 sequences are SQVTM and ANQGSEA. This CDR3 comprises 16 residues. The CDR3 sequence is CSVGLAGTPSTGELFF. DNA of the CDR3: TGCAGCGTTGGGCTAGCGGGAACCCCAAGCACCGGGGAGCTGTTTTTT.

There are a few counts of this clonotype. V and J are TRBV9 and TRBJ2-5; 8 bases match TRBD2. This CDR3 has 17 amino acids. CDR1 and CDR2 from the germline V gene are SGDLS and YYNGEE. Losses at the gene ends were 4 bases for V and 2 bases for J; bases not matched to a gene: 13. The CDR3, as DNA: TGTGCCAGCAGCTTACAGACGGCGGGGGGCCCTCAAGAGACCCAGTACTTC. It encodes CASSLQTAGGPQETQYF.

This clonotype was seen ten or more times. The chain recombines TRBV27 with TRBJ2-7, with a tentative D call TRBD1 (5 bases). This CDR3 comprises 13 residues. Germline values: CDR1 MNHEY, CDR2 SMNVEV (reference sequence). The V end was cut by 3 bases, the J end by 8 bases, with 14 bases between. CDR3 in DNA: TGTGCCAGCAGTTTGGACCAGGGTGGGAAGCAGTACTTC. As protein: CASSLDQGGKQYF.

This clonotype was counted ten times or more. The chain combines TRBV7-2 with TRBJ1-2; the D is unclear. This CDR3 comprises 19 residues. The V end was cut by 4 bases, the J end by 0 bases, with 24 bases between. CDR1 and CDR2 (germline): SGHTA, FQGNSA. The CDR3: CASSSRGFGVGVSNYGYTF. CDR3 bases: TGTGCCAGCAGCTCCCGTGGGTTTGGCGTTGGAGTATCTAACTATGGCTACACCTTC.

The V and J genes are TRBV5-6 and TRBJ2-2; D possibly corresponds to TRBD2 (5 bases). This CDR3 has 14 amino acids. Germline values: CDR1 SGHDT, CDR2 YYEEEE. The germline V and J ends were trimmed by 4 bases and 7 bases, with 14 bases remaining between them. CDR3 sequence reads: CASSRRRISGELFF. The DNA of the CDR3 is TGTGCCAGCAGCCGGAGGCGGATCAGCGGGGAGCTGTTTTTT.

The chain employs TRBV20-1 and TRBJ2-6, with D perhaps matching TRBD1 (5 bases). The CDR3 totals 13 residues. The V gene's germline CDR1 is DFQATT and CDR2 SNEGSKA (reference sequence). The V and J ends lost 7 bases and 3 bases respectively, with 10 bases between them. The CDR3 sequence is CSVGGHGANVLTF. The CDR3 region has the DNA TGCAGTGTCGGCGGACATGGGGCCAACGTCCTGACTTTC.

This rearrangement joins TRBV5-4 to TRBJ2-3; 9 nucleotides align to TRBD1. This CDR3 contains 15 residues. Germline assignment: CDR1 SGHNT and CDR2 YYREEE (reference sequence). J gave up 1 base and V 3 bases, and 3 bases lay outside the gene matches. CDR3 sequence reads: CASSWTGVRTDTQYF. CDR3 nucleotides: TGTGCCAGCAGCTGGACAGGGGTCCGCACAGATACGCAGTATTTT.

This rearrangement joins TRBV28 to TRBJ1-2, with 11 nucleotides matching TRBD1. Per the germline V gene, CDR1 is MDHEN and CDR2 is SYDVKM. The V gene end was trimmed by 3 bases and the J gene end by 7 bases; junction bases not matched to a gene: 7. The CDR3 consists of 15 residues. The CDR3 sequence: CASSFGDRGYGGYTF. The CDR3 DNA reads TGTGCCAGCAGTTTTGGGGACAGGGGGTACGGTGGCTACACCTTC.

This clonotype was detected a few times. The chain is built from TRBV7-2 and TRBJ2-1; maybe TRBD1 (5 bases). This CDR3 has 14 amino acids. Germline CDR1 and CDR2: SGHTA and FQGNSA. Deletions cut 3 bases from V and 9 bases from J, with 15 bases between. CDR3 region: CASSFRGSNSEQFF. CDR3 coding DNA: TGTGCCAGCAGCTTTAGGGGTAGTAACAGTGAGCAGTTCTTC.

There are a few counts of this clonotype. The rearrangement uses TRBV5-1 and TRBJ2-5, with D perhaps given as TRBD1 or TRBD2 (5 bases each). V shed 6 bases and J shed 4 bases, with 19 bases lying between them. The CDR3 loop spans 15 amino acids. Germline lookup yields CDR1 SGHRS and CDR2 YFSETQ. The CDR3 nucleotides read TGCGCCAGCACCCGGGGAGTTGGGGCGACAGAGACCCAGTACTTC. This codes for CASTRGVGATETQYF.

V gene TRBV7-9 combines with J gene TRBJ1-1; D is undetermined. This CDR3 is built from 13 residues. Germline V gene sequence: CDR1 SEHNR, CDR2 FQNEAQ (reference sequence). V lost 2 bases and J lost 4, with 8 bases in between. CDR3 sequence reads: CASSLRQTTEAFF. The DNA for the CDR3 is TGTGCCAGCAGCTTAAGGCAGACCACTGAAGCTTTCTTT.

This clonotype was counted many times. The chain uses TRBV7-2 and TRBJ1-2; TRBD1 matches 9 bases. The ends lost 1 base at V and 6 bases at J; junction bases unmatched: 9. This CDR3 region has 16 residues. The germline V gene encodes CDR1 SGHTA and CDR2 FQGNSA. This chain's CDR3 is CASSLGSGTGSHGYTF. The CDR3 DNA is TGTGCCAGCAGCTTAGGGTCCGGGACAGGGAGCCATGGCTACACCTTC.

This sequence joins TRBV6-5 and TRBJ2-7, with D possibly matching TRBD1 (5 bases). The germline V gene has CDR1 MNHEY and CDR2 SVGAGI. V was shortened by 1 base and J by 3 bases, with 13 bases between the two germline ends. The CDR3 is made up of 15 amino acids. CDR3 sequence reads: CASSYYRSPYYEQYF. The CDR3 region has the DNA TGTGCCAGCAGTTACTACAGGTCGCCATACTACGAGCAGTACTTC.

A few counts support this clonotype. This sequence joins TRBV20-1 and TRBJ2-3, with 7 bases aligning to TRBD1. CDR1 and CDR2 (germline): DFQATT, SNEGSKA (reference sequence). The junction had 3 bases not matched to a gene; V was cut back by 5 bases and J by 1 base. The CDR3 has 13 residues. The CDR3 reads CSAGDSRTDTQYF. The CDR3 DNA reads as TGCAGTGCTGGGGACAGCCGCACAGATACGCAGTATTTT.